The 25 T cell receptor beta chains given below trace back to one sample, sequenced in a study of memory CD4+ T cells and cytomegalovirus serostatus. Data came from immunoSEQ multiplex PCR; TCRdb stores just in-frame clones and leaves some out. Here the sample spans approximately 88,000 clones, about 80% being singletons. Single viable CD3+CD4+CD8-CD45RO+ cells were sorted as the memory CD4+ T cells. Sequenced material: memory CD4+ T cells from blood. The receptors derive from an adult in good health and CMV-seropositive.

The chain carries TRBV10-3 and TRBJ1-5; tentatively, D is TRBD1 (6 bases). This CDR3 comprises 14 residues. Germline V CDR1 and CDR2: ENHRY, SYGVKD. V was shortened by 1 base and J by 6 bases, with 10 bases between the two germline ends. For the CDR3, the DNA is TGTGCCATCAGTGAGTTCCCACAGGGTCAGCCCCAGCATTTT. This encodes CAISEFPQGQPQHF.

The rearrangement links TRBV28 to TRBJ1-5, with a weak D call TRBD1 (5 bases). CDR3 size: 17 residues. The V end was cut by 2 bases, the J end by 3 bases, with 17 bases between. From germline, CDR1 is MDHEN and CDR2 SYDVKM. CDR3 DNA: TGTGCCAGCAGTTTAGGGGACTCCCTAGGGGACAATCAGCCCCAGCATTTT. It encodes CASSLGDSLGDNQPQHF.

V is TRBV28 and J is TRBJ2-5; D remains unclear. The CDR3 sequence is 13 residues long. With 6 bases removed from V and 5 bases from J, the gap between germline ends came to 13 bases. CDR1 is MDHEN, CDR2 SYDVKM, per germline. The CDR3 coding sequence is TGTGCCAGCAGATCGACTGTCCCGGAGACCCAGTACTTC. Protein: CASRSTVPETQYF.

The rearrangement joins TRBV5-5 to TRBJ1-4, with 7 bases that match TRBD1. The CDR3 length is 14 residues. From germline, CDR1 is SGHKS and CDR2 YYEKEE (reference sequence). J gave up 4 bases and V 4 bases, and 4 bases lay outside the gene matches. In nucleotides, the CDR3 is TGTGCCAGCAGCCCGGACAGGTATAATGAAAAACTGTTTTTT. The encoded protein is CASSPDRYNEKLFF.

The V gene is TRBV18, the J gene TRBJ2-2; D is uncertain. V shed 0 bases and J shed 5 bases, with 7 bases lying between them. Germline-derived CDR1 and CDR2 are KGHSH and LQKENI. The CDR3 runs to 14 residues. The CDR3 is CASSPPTLTGELFF. CDR3 nucleotide sequence: TGTGCCAGCTCACCACCGACCTTGACCGGGGAGCTGTTTTTT.

The chain's CDR3 is CSVRKGLAATDTQYF. As DNA, the CDR3 is TGCAGCGTCCGGAAGGGACTAGCGGCTACAGATACGCAGTATTTT. This chain uses TRBV29-1 with TRBJ2-3; 11 bases map to TRBD2. Germline CDR1 is SQVTM and CDR2 is ANQGSEA. V trimming: 6 bases; J trimming: 3 bases; junction bases outside the gene matches: 8. The CDR3 is made up of 15 amino acids.

The V gene is TRBV4-3, the J gene TRBJ1-2, with D possibly TRBD1 on 5 matching bases. Germline V gene lookup returns CDR1 LGHNA and CDR2 YSLEER. This CDR3 region has 15 residues. The V and J ends lost 0 bases and 4 bases respectively, with 12 bases between them. This CDR3 reads CASSQDRDPGYGYTF. CDR3 DNA sequence: TGCGCCAGCAGCCAAGATAGGGACCCTGGCTATGGCTACACCTTC.

The rearrangement uses TRBV9 and TRBJ1-1; D not resolved. Germline CDR1 and CDR2: SGDLS and YYNGEE. The CDR3 runs 16 residues. Deletions cut 0 bases from V and 5 bases from J, with 17 bases between. The CDR3 nucleotides read TGTGCCAGCAGCGTAGGGGATAAGGTAGGGTTAACTGAAGCTTTCTTT. This sequence encodes CASSVGDKVGLTEAFF.

The V and J genes are TRBV28 and TRBJ1-1; D not certain. Per the germline V gene, CDR1 is MDHEN and CDR2 is SYDVKM. V lost 8 bases and J lost 1, with 14 bases in between. The CDR3 length is 14 residues. CDR3 residues: CASSDDGANTEAFF. In DNA form, the CDR3 reads TGTGCCAGCTCCGACGACGGAGCGAACACTGAAGCTTTCTTT.

The chain carries TRBV7-2 and TRBJ2-1, with TRBD1 matching 10 bases. The CDR3 is 16 residues long. CDR1 is SGHTA, CDR2 FQGNSA, per germline. V shed 5 bases and J 5 bases; nucleotides not matched to a gene: 9. The CDR3 sequence: CASSTQDRGLHNEQFF. In DNA, the CDR3 is TGTGCCAGCAGCACCCAAGACAGGGGGCTTCACAATGAGCAGTTCTTC.

This chain connects TRBV2 to TRBJ1-1; a weak D match, TRBD1 (6 bases). The CDR3 is 14 amino acids. The V gene's germline CDR1 is SNHLY and CDR2 FYNNEI. V lost 4 bases, J lost 1 base, and 10 bases lay in between. The CDR3: CASSAQGQNTEAFF. CDR3 coding DNA: TGTGCCAGCAGTGCCCAGGGACAGAACACTGAAGCTTTCTTT.

The rearrangement joins TRBV4-1 to TRBJ1-1, with a weak D call TRBD1 (5 bases). This CDR3 is 13 amino acids long. In germline, CDR1 is MGHRA, CDR2 YSYEKL. V lost 5 bases, J lost 2 bases, and 9 bases lay in between. In DNA form, the CDR3 reads TGCGCCAGCAGCAAGGGGATAAACACTGAAGCTTTCTTT. Amino acids: CASSKGINTEAFF.

The chain joins TRBV29-1 to TRBJ1-2, with TRBD1 matching over 12 bases. The CDR3 is made up of 12 amino acids. The germline V gene encodes CDR1 SQVTM and CDR2 ANQGSEA. V lost 6 bases to trimming and J lost 8 bases; unmatched junction nucleotides: 4. CDR3 coding DNA: TGCAGCGTGACGGGACAGGGGGCCGGCTACACCTTC. As protein: CSVTGQGAGYTF.

This chain joins TRBV28 and TRBJ1-1, with 7 positions matching TRBD1. In germline, CDR1 is MDHEN, CDR2 SYDVKM. This CDR3 spans 13 amino acids. J was trimmed by 1 base and V by 7 bases; bases with no gene match: 3. CDR3 sequence reads: CASIRDRNTEAFF. For the CDR3, the DNA is TGTGCCAGCATTCGGGACAGGAACACTGAAGCTTTCTTT.

In DNA form, the CDR3 reads TGTGCCAGCAGCTCTCGGATAACCGGGGAGCTGTTTTTT. It codes for CASSSRITGELFF. This rearrangement joins TRBV7-3 to TRBJ2-2; D gene uncertain. Looked up from germline, CDR1 is SGHTA and CDR2 is FQGTGA. Trimming pared 4 bases from V and 5 bases from J, leaving 8 bases between. The CDR3 runs 13 residues.

CDR3: CASSEAPAGRGDTQYF. In nucleotides, the CDR3 is TGTGCCAGCAGTGAAGCTCCAGCTGGAAGGGGAGATACGCAGTATTTT. This rearrangement joins TRBV6-1 to TRBJ2-3; the D gene is possibly TRBD1 (5 bases). The CDR3 spans 16 residues. CDR1 and CDR2 from the germline V gene are MNHNS and SASEGT. Between the trimmed V and J ends, which lost 0 bases and 5 bases, there was a span of 15 bases.

V is TRBV5-6 and J is TRBJ1-1; the D is unclear. This CDR3 spans 13 amino acids. V was cut by 4 bases and J by 5 bases, with 12 bases left in between. Germline loops: CDR1 SGHDT, CDR2 YYEEEE. In nucleotides, the CDR3 is TGTGCCAGCAGCCCCGACACCGATACTGAAGCTTTCTTT. It encodes CASSPDTDTEAFF.

V and J are TRBV7-3 and TRBJ2-1; TRBD2 aligns across 7 bases. The V and J ends lost 4 bases and 0 bases, in that order; junction bases with no gene match: 3. The CDR3 loop spans 15 amino acids. Germline lookup yields CDR1 SGHTA and CDR2 FQGTGA. CDR3 in amino acids: CASSSIAGSYNEQFF. CDR3 nucleotides: TGTGCCAGCAGCTCCATAGCGGGCTCCTACAATGAGCAGTTCTTC.

The rearrangement joins TRBV9 to TRBJ1-3; D unclear. The germline gives CDR1 SGDLS, CDR2 YYNGEE. V lost 0 bases and J lost 4, with 8 bases in between. The CDR3 extends over 14 amino acids. The CDR3 DNA reads TGTGCCAGCAGCGTAGAAGGTTCCGGAAACACCATATATTTT. Protein: CASSVEGSGNTIYF.

The chain employs TRBV30 and TRBJ2-1; D is uncertain. Trimming pared 5 bases from V and 1 base from J, leaving 9 bases between. Germline loops: CDR1 GTSNPN, CDR2 SVGIG (reference sequence). The CDR3 runs 13 residues. The CDR3 here is CAWARLSYNEQFF. CDR3 sequence (DNA): TGTGCCTGGGCAAGGCTATCCTACAATGAGCAGTTCTTC. The full variable domain, its missing parts supplied by reference TRBV30 and TRBJ2-1, is SQTIHQWPATLVQPVGSPLSLECTVEGTSNPNLYWYRQAAGRGLQLLFYSVGIGQISSEVPQNLSASRPQDRQFILSSKKLLLSDSGFYLCAWARLSYNEQFFGPGTRLTVL.

The V and J genes are TRBV10-3 and TRBJ1-3; the match to TRBD1 covers 7 bases. The CDR3 is 13 residues long. CDR1 and CDR2 from the germline V gene are ENHRY and SYGVKD. Trimming cost V 8 bases and J 0 bases; bases outside gene matches: 1. CDR3 sequence reads: CAIAGGSGNTIYF. For the CDR3, the DNA is TGTGCCATCGCAGGGGGCTCTGGAAACACCATATATTTT.

V is TRBV28 and J is TRBJ1-1; D perhaps matches TRBD1 (6 bases). With 1 base removed from V and 4 bases from J, the gap between germline ends came to 16 bases. The CDR3 sequence is 16 residues long. Germline CDR1 is MDHEN and CDR2 is SYDVKM. The CDR3 region has the DNA TGTGCCAGCAGTTTATTAATTGGGCAGGGGACCACTGAAGCTTTCTTT. Translated, it gives CASSLLIGQGTTEAFF.

This chain's CDR3 is CASSPGQGGRLLGNTIYF. For the CDR3, the DNA is TGCGCCAGCAGCCCGGGACAGGGGGGACGCCTACTTGGAAACACCATATATTTT. The chain has TRBV5-1 and TRBJ1-3; 11 nucleotides line up with TRBD1. This CDR3 spans 18 amino acids. The junction had 12 bases not matched to a gene; V was cut back by 4 bases and J by 3 bases. From germline, CDR1 is SGHRS and CDR2 YFSETQ.

The J gene is TRBJ1-4, the V gene TRBV28, with D possibly being TRBD1 (6 bases). V was pared by 7 bases and J by 10 bases, with 22 bases between. The CDR3 extends over 15 amino acids. CDR1 is MDHEN, CDR2 SYDVKM, per germline. The DNA for the CDR3 is TGTGCCAGCACCTCTCCGGGGGGCACAACAGGAAAACTGTTTTTT. Protein: CASTSPGGTTGKLFF.

This chain uses TRBV14 with TRBJ2-6; D is uncertain. The germline CDR1 and CDR2 sequences are SGHDN and FVKESK. V was cut by 3 bases and J by 0 bases, with 15 bases left in between. The CDR3 runs to 18 residues. The CDR3 spells CASSQLRPLNSGANVLTF. CDR3 in DNA: TGTGCCAGCAGCCAGTTGAGGCCGCTAAACTCTGGGGCCAACGTCCTGACTTTC. Variable domain in full (rest from reference TRBV14 and TRBJ2-6): EAGVTQFPSHSVIEKGQTVTLRCDPISGHDNLYWYRRVMGKEIKFLLHFVKESKQDESGMPNNRFLAERTGGTYSTLKVQPAELEDSGVYFCASSQLRPLNSGANVLTFGAGSRLTVL.